What follows are 22 T cell receptor beta chains derived from one specimen sequenced in a study of blood T cell repertoires in COVID-19. The table came from immunoSEQ multiplex PCR; TCRdb's copy has only in-frame clones and leaves some out. Of roughly 300,000 clones listed, under 90% are singletons. The material sequenced was peripheral blood. The receptors derive from a woman between 50 and 59 years old who had recovered from COVID-19.

This rearrangement joins TRBV2 to TRBJ2-5, with D hard to call. With 5 bases removed from V and 4 bases from J, the gap between germline ends came to 8 bases. Germline CDR1 SNHLY, CDR2 FYNNEI. The CDR3 spans 12 residues. The CDR3 sequence: CASSLGAETQYF. CDR3 nucleotide sequence: TGTGCCAGCAGTCTGGGCGCAGAGACCCAGTACTTC.

The gene calls are TRBV5-5 and TRBJ2-7; tentative D call: TRBD1 (5 bases). The CDR3 is 13 amino acids. Trimming pared 2 bases from V and 3 bases from J, leaving 9 bases between. Germline V lookup: CDR1 SGHKS, CDR2 YYEKEE (reference sequence). The CDR3 sequence: CASSFGHGYEQYF. CDR3 DNA sequence: TGTGCCAGCAGCTTCGGACATGGCTACGAGCAGTACTTC.

The V call is TRBV12-3 or TRBV12-4, the J call TRBJ1-4; unclear D gene. This CDR3 has 13 residues. Trimming removed 3 bases from V and 7 bases from J, with 9 bases in between. CDR3 in amino acids: CASSFRGGEKLFF. The CDR3 DNA sequence: TGTGCCAGCAGTTTCAGAGGTGGTGAAAAACTGTTTTTT.

The chain couples TRBV28 to TRBJ1-1; TRBD1 matches at 9 bases. This CDR3 comprises 14 residues. Germline loops: CDR1 MDHEN, CDR2 SYDVKM. V lost 4 bases to trimming and J lost 4 bases; unmatched junction nucleotides: 4. The DNA of the CDR3 is TGTGCCAGCAGTTCGGGACAGGGAGGCACTGAAGCTTTCTTT. Its protein is CASSSGQGGTEAFF.

This chain joins TRBV18 and TRBJ1-6; D is undetermined. V was clipped by 5 bases and J by 0 bases, with 11 bases between them. There are 16 residues in the CDR3. Germline V gives CDR1 KGHSH, CDR2 LQKENI. DNA of the CDR3: TGTGCCAGCTCAAATCCCCTCAGCTCCTATAATTCACCCCTCCACTTT. Its protein is CASSNPLSSYNSPLHF. The full variable domain, in which reference TRBV18 and TRBJ1-6 provide the parts outside the CDR3, is NAGVMQNPRHLVRRRGQEARLRCSPMKGHSHVYWYRQLPEEGLKFMVYLQKENIIDESGMPKERFSAEFPKEGPSILRIQQVVRGDSAAYFCASSNPLSSYNSPLHFGNGTRLTVT.

The V and J genes are TRBV7-2 and TRBJ2-1, with a weak D call TRBD2 (5 bases). This CDR3 is 16 amino acids long. The V end lost 5 bases, the J end lost 2 bases, and 16 bases lay between the germline ends. Germline assignment: CDR1 SGHTA and CDR2 FQGNSA. The CDR3 nucleotides read TGTGCCAGCAGCCCCGATGGCGGAGGAACCTACAATGAGCAGTTCTTC. Its translation is CASSPDGGGTYNEQFF.

This clone was detected only once. The chain couples TRBV9 to TRBJ2-7; TRBD2 agrees at 11 bases. Per germline, CDR1 SGDLS and CDR2 YYNGEE. The ends lost 0 bases at V and 4 bases at J; junction bases unmatched: 3. The CDR3 is 15 residues long. The DNA of the CDR3 is TGTGCCAGCAGCGTAGGTTCTAGCGGGAGGTACGAGCAGTACTTC. As protein: CASSVGSSGRYEQYF.

This clone was seen only once. The V gene is TRBV7-9, the J gene TRBJ2-5; the D is unclear. V lost 3 bases to trimming and J lost 2 bases, with 7 bases between them. Germline V gene sequence: CDR1 SEHNR, CDR2 FQNEAQ (reference sequence). The CDR3 has 13 residues. The DNA for the CDR3 is TGTGCCAGCAGCTTCGGCGGACAAGAGACCCAGTACTTC. Amino acids: CASSFGGQETQYF.

The chain combines TRBV11-3 with TRBJ2-1, with unresolved D. The CDR3 contains 13 residues. V dropped 5 bases and J dropped 4 bases, with 9 bases sitting between them. CDR1 is SGHNT and CDR2 is YENEEA in the germline V gene. The CDR3 sequence is CASSEQLYNEQFF. The CDR3, as DNA: TGTGCCAGCAGCGAACAGCTTTACAATGAGCAGTTCTTC.

This clone was counted once. The chain employs TRBV11-1 and TRBJ2-1; 7 nucleotides line up with TRBD2. J lost 0 bases, V lost 6 bases, and 5 bases had no gene match. Germline CDR1 reads SGHAT; CDR2 reads FQDESV (reference sequence). The length of the CDR3 is 15 residues. CDR3 protein: CASSSSGDSYNEQFF. Written as DNA, the CDR3 is TGTGCCAGCAGTTCTAGCGGAGACTCCTACAATGAGCAGTTCTTC.

This sequence joins TRBV5-4 and TRBJ1-1, with D perhaps matching TRBD1 (5 bases). Trimming pared 0 bases from V and 5 bases from J, leaving 14 bases between. Per germline, CDR1 SGHNT and CDR2 YYREEE (reference sequence). CDR3 length: 15 amino acids. CDR3 residues: CASSLDPGLPTEAFF. In DNA form, the CDR3 reads TGTGCCAGCAGCTTGGATCCGGGACTACCGACTGAAGCTTTCTTT.

This clone appeared a few times. Other DNA sequences in the same sample also yield this CDR3. The rearrangement joins TRBV28 to TRBJ2-2; D gene uncertain. The CDR3 extends over 15 amino acids. The V gene's germline CDR1 is MDHEN and CDR2 SYDVKM. V was trimmed by 2 bases and J by 6 bases, leaving 13 bases between them. CDR3 protein: CASSLNRGRSGELFF. The CDR3 DNA is TGTGCCAGCAGTTTAAATCGTGGGCGATCCGGGGAGCTGTTTTTT.

With regard to this clone: The junction does not match germline at one end; this may be a read error. The chain combines TRBV29-1 with TRBJ2-7; TRBD1 matches at 8 bases. There are 14 residues in the CDR3. CDR1 SQVTM and CDR2 ANQGSEA come from the germline V gene. The chain's CDR3 is CSVKDRGPPYEQYF. DNA of the CDR3: TGCAGCGTTAAAGACAGGGGCCCTCCCTACGAGCAGTACTTC.

Written as DNA, the CDR3 is TGTGCCAGCAGAAAGGACAGCTACACTGAAGCTTTCTTT. This sequence encodes CASRKDSYTEAFF. The rearrangement links TRBV27 to TRBJ1-1; TRBD1 might be the D (6 bases). The CDR3 spans 13 residues. The germline V gene encodes CDR1 MNHEY and CDR2 SMNVEV (reference sequence). Deletions cut 6 bases from V and 3 bases from J, with 11 bases between.

The chain recombines TRBV7-6 with TRBJ1-5; D ambiguous. CDR1 and CDR2 (germline): SGHVS, FNYEAQ. This CDR3 has 17 residues. V lost 5 bases and J lost 0, with 17 bases in between. CDR3 DNA: TGTGCCAGCAGCCAACAACGGGGATCGAGTAGCAATCAGCCCCAGCATTTT. Translated, it gives CASSQQRGSSSNQPQHF.

The V and J genes are TRBV20-1 and TRBJ2-7, with 8 bases fitting TRBD2. Germline CDR1 is DFQATT and CDR2 is SNEGSKA (reference sequence). The CDR3 runs 15 residues. Unmatched junction bases numbered 14, after V lost 3 bases and J lost 7 bases. Written as DNA, the CDR3 is TGCAGTGCTAGTTTTGCGTCTTCCCGGGAGGGGGAGCAGTACTTC. This encodes CSASFASSREGEQYF.

This chain connects TRBV5-1 to TRBJ2-1; 10 bases align to TRBD1. J was trimmed by 7 bases and V by 5 bases; bases with no gene match: 9. The CDR3 length is 15 residues. CDR1 and CDR2 (germline): SGHRS, YFSETQ. In DNA form, the CDR3 reads TGCGCCAGCAGACCCAGACAGGGGGCGCGGAATGAGCAGTTCTTC. Translated: CASRPRQGARNEQFF.

The J gene is TRBJ2-7, the V gene TRBV4-3; TRBD1 agrees at 7 bases. Looked up from germline, CDR1 is LGHNA and CDR2 is YSLEER. The CDR3 totals 15 residues. After removal of 4 bases from V and 2 bases from J, the junction contained 8 bases not matched to a gene. As DNA, the CDR3 is TGCGCCAGCAGCCGCTCGACAGGGCAGGCCTACGAGCAGTACTTC. Translation gives CASSRSTGQAYEQYF.

The J gene is TRBJ2-7, the V gene TRBV30; TRBD2 matches 7 bases. Trimming cost V 2 bases and J 2 bases; bases outside gene matches: 6. CDR1 and CDR2 from the germline V gene are GTSNPN and SVGIG (reference sequence). This CDR3 has 14 amino acids. As DNA, the CDR3 is TGTGCCTGGAGTCTAACGGGGGGTACCTACGAGCAGTACTTC. Protein product: CAWSLTGGTYEQYF.

This rearrangement joins TRBV18 to TRBJ1-5; 7 bases are a match to TRBD1. The CDR3 has 15 residues. The germline V gene has CDR1 KGHSH and CDR2 LQKENI. V was clipped by 1 base and J by 2 bases; unmatched bases: 2. CDR3 sequence: CASSPQGAGNQPQHF. In nucleotides, the CDR3 is TGTGCCAGCTCACCACAGGGGGCCGGCAATCAGCCCCAGCATTTT.

The count of this clone is one. The chain has TRBV2 and TRBJ2-1; 12 nucleotides match TRBD2. Germline CDR1 is SNHLY and CDR2 is FYNNEI. The CDR3 covers 14 residues. The V gene end was trimmed by 11 bases and the J gene end by 6 bases; junction bases not matched to a gene: 8. The CDR3 sequence is CARLGLAGSNEQFF. DNA for the CDR3: TGTGCCCGACTCGGACTAGCGGGGAGCAATGAGCAGTTCTTC.

The genes are TRBV29-1 and TRBJ2-3, with 10 bases aligning to TRBD1. CDR1 and CDR2 (germline): SQVTM, ANQGSEA. This CDR3 comprises 13 residues. V was clipped by 7 bases and J by 1 base; unmatched bases: 2. The CDR3 nucleotides are TGCAGCGGGGGGACAGGGGGCACAGATACGCAGTATTTT. Translation: CSGGTGGTDTQYF.